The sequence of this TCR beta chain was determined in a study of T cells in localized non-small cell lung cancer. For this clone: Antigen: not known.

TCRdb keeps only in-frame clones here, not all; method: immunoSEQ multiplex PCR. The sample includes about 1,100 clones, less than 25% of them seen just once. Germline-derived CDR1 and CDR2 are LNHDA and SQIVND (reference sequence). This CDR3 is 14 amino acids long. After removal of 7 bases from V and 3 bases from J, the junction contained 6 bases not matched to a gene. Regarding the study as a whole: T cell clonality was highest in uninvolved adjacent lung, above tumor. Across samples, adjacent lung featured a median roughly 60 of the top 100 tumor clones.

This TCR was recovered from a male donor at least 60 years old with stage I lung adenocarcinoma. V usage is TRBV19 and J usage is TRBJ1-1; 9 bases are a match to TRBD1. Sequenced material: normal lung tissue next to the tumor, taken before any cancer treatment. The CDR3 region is CASKPGQGHTEAFF. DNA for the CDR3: TGTGCCAGTAAACCGGGACAGGGCCACACTGAAGCTTTCTTT. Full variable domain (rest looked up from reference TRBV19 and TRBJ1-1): DGGITQSPKYLFRKEGQNVTLSCEQNLNHDAMYWYRQDPGQGLRLIYYSQIVNDFQKGDIAEGYSVSREKKESFPLTVTSAQKNPTAFYLCASKPGQGHTEAFFGQGTRLTVV.